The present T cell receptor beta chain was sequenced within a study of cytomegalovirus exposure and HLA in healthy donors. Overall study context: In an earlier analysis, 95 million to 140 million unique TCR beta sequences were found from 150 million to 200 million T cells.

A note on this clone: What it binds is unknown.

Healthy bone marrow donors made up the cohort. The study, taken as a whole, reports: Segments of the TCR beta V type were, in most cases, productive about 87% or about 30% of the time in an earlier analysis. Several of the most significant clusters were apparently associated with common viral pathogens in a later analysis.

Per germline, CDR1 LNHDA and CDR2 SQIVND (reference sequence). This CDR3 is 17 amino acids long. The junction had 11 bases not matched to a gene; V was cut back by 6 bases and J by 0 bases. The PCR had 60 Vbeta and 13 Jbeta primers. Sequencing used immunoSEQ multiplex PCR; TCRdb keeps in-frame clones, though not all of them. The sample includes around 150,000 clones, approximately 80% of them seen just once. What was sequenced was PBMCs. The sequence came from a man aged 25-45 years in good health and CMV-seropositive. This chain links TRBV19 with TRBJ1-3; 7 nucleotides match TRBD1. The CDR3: CASSAPGQATSGNTIYF. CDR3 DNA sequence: TGTGCCAGTAGCGCCCCCGGACAGGCTACCTCTGGAAACACCATATATTTT.